The 21 T cell receptor beta chains given below trace back to one sample, sequenced in a study of regulatory T cells in long-lasting Graves disease. Time point noted: persistent/refractory GD, antithyroid drugs over 5 years with positive TRAb. The authors made the TCR library using RNA they extracted from PBMCs. TCR beta libraries were built with iRepertoire HTBI primers and Arm-PCR of CDR3 regions. TCRdb recomputed calls from the multiplex PCR reads with MiXCR, one row per CDR3 protein. The table lists over 350,000 distinct CDR3 sequences, 20% of them singletons. The sample consisted of peripheral blood mononuclear cells (PBMCs), taken when the disease was refractory, from a patient treated with antithyroid drugs. Source of these receptors: a female donor with Graves disease.

V usage is TRBV12-3 or TRBV12-4 and J usage is TRBJ1-2; D is unclear. V was cut by 3 bases and J by 6 bases, with 11 bases left in between. CDR3 length equals 13 residues. The CDR3 sequence is CASSFGNTNGYTF. CDR3 sequence (DNA): TGTGCCAGCAGTTTTGGCAATACCAATGGCTACACCTTC.

This clonotype was found many times. This sequence joins TRBV5-6 and TRBJ1-1; 7 bases match TRBD1. This CDR3 spans 14 amino acids. V lost 4 bases and J lost 5; bases outside the gene matches: 8. CDR1 is SGHDT and CDR2 is YYEEEE in the germline V gene. In DNA form, the CDR3 reads TGTGCCAGCAGCCCCTCGACAGGGAGGACTGAAGCTTTCTTT. Its translation is CASSPSTGRTEAFF.

In this sample, this clonotype turned up a few times. The junction departs from germline at one end; a sequencing error may be responsible. The chain recombines TRBV30 with TRBJ2-7; D unresolved. The CDR3 is 11 residues long. CDR1 is GTSNPN and CDR2 is SVGIG in the germline V gene (reference sequence). The CDR3 nucleotides are TGTGCCTGGAGTGGACTCTACAAGCAGTACTTC. This codes for CAWSGLYKQYF.

This clonotype occurred many times. J is TRBJ2-7 and V is TRBV28; TRBD2 matches at 12 bases. V gave up 5 bases and J gave up 4 bases; unmatched junction bases: 9. The CDR3 loop spans 16 amino acids. Germline values: CDR1 MDHEN, CDR2 SYDVKM. CDR3 nucleotides: TGTGCCAGCAGTGACCCTAGCGGGAGGGCCGGGTACGAGCAGTACTTC. It yields the protein CASSDPSGRAGYEQYF.

This clonotype was recorded a few times. This chain connects TRBV29-1 to TRBJ2-2; D uncertain. The germline gives CDR1 SQVTM, CDR2 ANQGSEA. This CDR3 region has 14 residues. V shed 3 bases and J shed 4 bases, with 12 bases lying between them. CDR3 amino acids: CSVDGAGSTGELFF. The CDR3 DNA reads TGCAGCGTTGACGGAGCAGGTAGCACCGGGGAGCTGTTTTTT.

This clonotype was counted only a few times. This may be a read error, as it is one base from a much larger clone. The V and J genes are TRBV12-3 or TRBV12-4 and TRBJ2-2; D possibly corresponds to TRBD1 (7 bases). The germline V and J ends were trimmed by 5 bases and 4 bases, with 14 bases remaining between them. This CDR3 spans 15 amino acids. The CDR3 DNA is TGTGCCAGCAGTCAAGGCAGGGGGGTCACCGGGGAGCTGTTTTTT. Residues: CASSQGRGVTGELFF.

The chain couples TRBV9 to TRBJ1-5; the D gene is possibly TRBD1 (5 bases). Trimming cost V 0 bases and J 4 bases, with 8 bases left between them. The CDR3 consists of 14 residues. Germline CDR1 is SGDLS and CDR2 is YYNGEE. CDR3 in amino acids: CASSVDQGNQPQHF. CDR3 in DNA: TGTGCCAGCAGCGTAGACCAGGGAAATCAGCCCCAGCATTTT.

This clonotype was picked up a small number of times. This sequence joins TRBV20-1 and TRBJ2-7; TRBD2 matches 10 bases. V lost 6 bases to trimming and J lost 6 bases; unmatched junction nucleotides: 2. The CDR3 is 11 residues long. Germline V lookup: CDR1 DFQATT, CDR2 SNEGSKA (reference sequence). The chain's CDR3 is CSARTSGEQYF. The CDR3 DNA follows: TGCAGTGCAAGGACTAGCGGCGAGCAGTACTTC.

This clonotype was seen at least ten times. The gene calls are TRBV3-1 and TRBJ1-2; D is ambiguous. Germline CDR1 and CDR2: LGHDT and YNNKEL (reference sequence). The CDR3 sequence is 14 residues long. V lost 1 base and J lost 4, with 10 bases in between. The CDR3 DNA reads as TGTGCCAGCAGCCAAGTTCCGGCGAGCTATGGCTACACCTTC. The encoded protein is CASSQVPASYGYTF.

The CDR3 region is CASRGWEGRDTEAFF. The CDR3 nucleotides read TGTGCCAGCAGGGGGTGGGAGGGAAGGGACACTGAAGCTTTCTTT. The rearrangement links TRBV12-3 or TRBV12-4 to TRBJ1-1, with D hard to call. The CDR3 contains 15 residues. V was cut by 6 bases and J by 3 bases, with 17 bases left in between.

This clonotype was counted between two and nine times. The chain couples TRBV19 to TRBJ1-5; weak D call: TRBD1 (6 bases). This CDR3 is 17 amino acids long. The germline V gene has CDR1 LNHDA and CDR2 SQIVND (reference sequence). Trimming removed 5 bases from V and 5 bases from J, with 22 bases in between. The CDR3 protein is CASSLPIGGQKDQPQHF. The CDR3, as DNA: TGTGCCAGTAGTCTCCCGATTGGCGGACAGAAGGATCAGCCCCAGCATTTT.

This clonotype occurred once. The chain carries TRBV10-3 and TRBJ2-7; D is unresolved. The germline V gene encodes CDR1 ENHRY and CDR2 SYGVKD. The CDR3 loop spans 13 amino acids. V gave up 10 bases and J gave up 3 bases, with 16 bases separating them. CDR3 sequence reads: CASTSGRNYEQYF. The CDR3 region has the DNA TGTGCCAGCACTTCCGGCAGAAACTACGAGCAGTACTTC.

The rearrangement joins TRBV20-1 to TRBJ2-5; D not resolved. The germline V gene has CDR1 DFQATT and CDR2 SNEGSKA (reference sequence). V dropped 0 bases and J dropped 4 bases, with 9 bases sitting between them. The CDR3 covers 13 residues. CDR3 nucleotide sequence: TGCAGTGCTAGAGATGTCAAAGGAGAGACCCAGTACTTC. Its translation: CSARDVKGETQYF.

This clonotype was observed at least ten times. The rearrangement uses TRBV18 and TRBJ1-2, with TRBD1 matching 8 bases. This CDR3 is built from 15 residues. The germline V gene encodes CDR1 KGHSH and CDR2 LQKENI. Trimming cost V 0 bases and J 6 bases; bases outside gene matches: 6. The CDR3 nucleotides are TGTGCCAGCTCACCACCGGTGCAGGGGGCAAATGGCTACACCTTC. Its protein product is CASSPPVQGANGYTF.

This clonotype was detected ten times or more. This chain uses TRBV12-3 or TRBV12-4 with TRBJ2-7; the match to TRBD1 covers 7 bases. The V and J ends lost 6 bases and 4 bases, in that order; junction bases with no gene match: 6. The CDR3 is made up of 13 amino acids. The CDR3 DNA follows: TGTGCCAGCAGGCCCACAGGGGCGTACGAGCAGTACTTC. It is translated as CASRPTGAYEQYF.

The rearrangement joins TRBV20-1 to TRBJ1-5, with 10 bases aligning to TRBD1. After removal of 6 bases from V and 4 bases from J, the junction contained 3 bases not matched to a gene. Germline CDR1 is DFQATT and CDR2 is SNEGSKA (reference sequence). The CDR3 sequence is 13 residues long. The CDR3: CSATGQGNQPQHF. The CDR3 coding sequence is TGCAGTGCCACGGGACAGGGGAATCAGCCCCAGCATTTT.

In nucleotides, the CDR3 is TGTGCCAGCAGCTGGGGACAGGGTGTTCGAGAGACCCAGTACTTC. This translates into CASSWGQGVRETQYF. The gene calls are TRBV7-9 and TRBJ2-5; 9 nucleotides agree with TRBD1. V trimming: 4 bases; J trimming: 4 bases; junction bases outside the gene matches: 7. The length of the CDR3 is 15 residues. Germline lookup yields CDR1 SEHNR and CDR2 FQNEAQ (reference sequence).

This rearrangement joins TRBV19 to TRBJ2-7; TRBD1 might be the D (6 bases). Trimming took 6 bases from V and 6 from J, leaving 12 bases between them. CDR3 length: 12 amino acids. CDR1 is LNHDA and CDR2 is SQIVND in the germline V gene (reference sequence). CDR3 sequence (DNA): TGTGCCAGTAGCCAAACAGGGATCGAGCAGTACTTC. It specifies CASSQTGIEQYF.

This clonotype was counted many times. This chain joins TRBV10-3 and TRBJ2-7; D ambiguous. The CDR3 totals 15 residues. The V gene lost 2 bases and the J gene lost 2 bases, with 13 bases spanning the gap. Germline V gives CDR1 ENHRY, CDR2 SYGVKD. The DNA of the CDR3 is TGTGCCATCAGTGAGACCCAAACAACCACCTACGAGCAGTACTTC. Protein: CAISETQTTTYEQYF.

This clonotype has a single count. V and J are TRBV6-2 or TRBV6-3 and TRBJ2-1; D remains unclear. The CDR3 has 12 residues. Trimming left V 0 bases short and J 12 bases short, with 9 bases between. The germline V gene encodes CDR1 MNHEY and CDR2 SVGEGT. CDR3 protein: CASSYSSGLQFF. In DNA form, the CDR3 reads TGTGCCAGCAGTTACTCGTCGGGCCTGCAGTTCTTC.

The J gene is TRBJ1-1, the V gene TRBV10-3, with a weak D call TRBD1 (6 bases). Trimming removed 0 bases from V and 1 base from J, with 9 bases in between. Germline CDR1 ENHRY, CDR2 SYGVKD. This CDR3 is built from 15 residues. The CDR3 is CAISESYRANTEAFF. The CDR3 bases are TGTGCCATCAGTGAGTCTTACAGGGCGAACACTGAAGCTTTCTTT.